The 28 T cell receptor beta chains reported below all come from one sample, sequenced in a study of Graves' ophthalmopathy and Graves' hyperthyroidism (dated by TCRdb to 2016 to 2018). Sequencing was carried out with an Illumina HiSeq 2000. TCR beta CDR3 regions were amplified from RNA transcripts for repertoire sequencing. A first-round RT-PCR used HTBI primers with the Qiagen OneStep RT-PCR kit, followed by a second-round multiplex PCR, size selection and purification. TCRdb cleaned the public reads at Q25 with fastp, built clones with MiXCR and kept in-frame beta chains. Every distinct CDR3 protein forms one entry, paired with its most common genes and DNA. The sample records tens of thousands of distinct CDR3 sequences, approximately 50% of which are singletons. Over 4% of the sample is held by the ten biggest clonotypes. The sequencing sample was made of peripheral blood. These receptor sequences come from an adult woman with Graves' ophthalmopathy.

V is TRBV7-8 and J is TRBJ1-1; D possibly corresponds to TRBD1 (5 bases). Germline CDR1 and CDR2: SGHVS and FQNEAQ. V was pared by 6 bases and J by 0 bases, with 17 bases between. The CDR3 has 16 residues. The CDR3 reads CASRGFRVAMNTEAFF. As DNA, the CDR3 is TGTGCCAGCAGGGGATTCAGGGTAGCAATGAACACTGAAGCTTTCTTT.

The CDR3 DNA sequence: TGCGCCAGCAGCCATGGGACAGGGGGATCCTACGAGCAGTACTTC. Translating it yields CASSHGTGGSYEQYF. The chain carries TRBV4-3 and TRBJ2-7; 11 bases are a match to TRBD1. Germline CDR1 LGHNA, CDR2 YSLEER. This CDR3 is 15 amino acids long. V lost 3 bases to trimming and J lost 1 base; unmatched junction nucleotides: 2.

In this sample, this clonotype turned up many times. The chain joins TRBV7-2 to TRBJ2-5; tentatively, D is TRBD2 (6 bases). The germline V and J ends were trimmed by 3 bases and 0 bases, with 11 bases remaining between them. Germline V gene sequence: CDR1 SGHTA, CDR2 FQGNSA. The CDR3 spans 15 residues. The CDR3 nucleotides are TGTGCCAGCAGCTTTCTATGGGACTACCAAGAGACCCAGTACTTC. Its translation is CASSFLWDYQETQYF. The whole variable domain, remainder taken from reference TRBV7-2 and TRBJ2-5, is GAGVSQSPSNKVTEKGKDVELRCDPISGHTALYWYRQSLGQGLEFLIYFQGNSAPDKSGLPSDRFSAERTGGSVSTLTIQRTQQEDSAVYLCASSFLWDYQETQYFGPGTRLLVL.

The chain combines TRBV10-3 with TRBJ2-1; D is possibly TRBD1 or TRBD2 (5 bases each). The CDR3 contains 17 residues. The germline V and J ends were trimmed by 0 bases and 9 bases, with 21 bases remaining between them. Germline V lookup: CDR1 ENHRY, CDR2 SYGVKD. The DNA for the CDR3 is TGTGCCATCAGTGAGTCGATTCCCATGAACACCGGGGCTGAGCAGTTCTTC. Amino acids: CAISESIPMNTGAEQFF.

The sample holds many counts of this clonotype. The chain links TRBV5-1 to TRBJ2-7, with a tentative D call TRBD1 (6 bases). Germline lookup yields CDR1 SGHRS and CDR2 YFSETQ. This CDR3 contains 14 residues. Trimming shortened V by 4 bases and J by 0 bases, and 11 bases separated the two germline ends. CDR3 in DNA: TGCGCCAGCAGCCTGAACAGGGCCTCCTACGAGCAGTACTTC. Protein: CASSLNRASYEQYF.

This clonotype was counted once. The J gene is TRBJ2-3, the V gene TRBV29-1; no firm D call. V was pared by 1 base and J by 11 bases, with 13 bases between. Per germline, CDR1 SQVTM and CDR2 ANQGSEA. The CDR3 covers 12 residues. The CDR3 reads CSVEALDNEQYF. In nucleotides, the CDR3 is TGCAGCGTTGAAGCACTTGACAATGAGCAGTATTTT.

V gene TRBV5-1 combines with J gene TRBJ2-5, with a tentative D call TRBD1 (6 bases). Trimming removed 0 bases from V and 1 base from J, with 10 bases in between. Germline CDR1 and CDR2: SGHRS and YFSETQ. This CDR3 has 15 amino acids. This CDR3 reads CASSLGTVLQETQYF. CDR3 in DNA: TGCGCCAGCAGCTTGGGGACAGTCCTCCAAGAGACCCAGTACTTC.

This clonotype was observed many times. V usage is TRBV4-3 and J usage is TRBJ2-2; TRBD2 is a possible D gene (6 bases). Deletions cut 6 bases from V and 1 base from J, with 18 bases between. This CDR3 spans 17 amino acids. Germline assignment: CDR1 LGHNA and CDR2 YSLEER. CDR3 nucleotides: TGCGCCAGCAGTCAGACCCGGGACTGGATGAACACCGGGGAGCTGTTTTTT. Translated, it gives CASSQTRDWMNTGELFF.

The chain uses TRBV20-1 and TRBJ1-5; D is ambiguous. CDR3 length: 13 residues. Trimming took 3 bases from V and 6 from J, leaving 12 bases between them. The V gene's germline CDR1 is DFQATT and CDR2 SNEGSKA (reference sequence). CDR3 protein: CSASKQAGQPQHF. CDR3 DNA sequence: TGCAGTGCTAGTAAACAAGCGGGTCAGCCCCAGCATTTT.

This clonotype was counted ten times or more. CDR3 amino acids: CASAPGPGEAFF. The CDR3 DNA reads TGTGCCAGCGCTCCGGGACCGGGCGAAGCTTTCTTT. V usage is TRBV2 and J usage is TRBJ1-1, with TRBD1 as a possible D gene (5 bases). The V gene lost 8 bases and the J gene lost 8 bases, with 15 bases spanning the gap. CDR3 length: 12 residues. Germline V gene data show CDR1 as SNHLY and CDR2 as FYNNEI.

This clonotype has only a few counts. The chain links TRBV27 to TRBJ1-2; D call uncertain. CDR3 length equals 18 residues. Trimming removed 0 bases at V and 5 bases at J, with 22 bases between. Germline CDR1 and CDR2: MNHEY and SMNVEV (reference sequence). As DNA, the CDR3 is TGTGCCAGCAGTTTATCCGACGCCGCCGGGATCGCCGGTTATGGCTACACCTTC. Its translation: CASSLSDAAGIAGYGYTF.

The V and J genes are TRBV28 and TRBJ1-1; D is perhaps TRBD1 (5 bases). The V gene lost 5 bases and the J gene lost 9 bases, with 13 bases spanning the gap. CDR3 length: 12 amino acids. The germline V gene has CDR1 MDHEN and CDR2 SYDVKM. The DNA for the CDR3 is TGTGCCAGCAGTCCCGCGGGGGGGAAAGCTTTCTTT. It encodes CASSPAGGKAFF.

This clonotype was counted at least ten times. This rearrangement joins TRBV4-3 to TRBJ2-5, with 8 nucleotides matching TRBD2. With 0 bases clipped from V and 7 bases from J, the junction kept 4 bases outside the gene matches. The germline gives CDR1 LGHNA, CDR2 YSLEER. The CDR3 spans 14 residues. CDR3 coding DNA: TGCGCCAGCAGCCAAGATCCGGGACTAGGGACCCAGTACTTC. Translating gives CASSQDPGLGTQYF.

This clonotype was counted only a few times. J is TRBJ1-1 and V is TRBV18; D possibly corresponds to TRBD1 (5 bases). Between the trimmed V and J ends, which lost 3 bases and 6 bases, there was a span of 14 bases. Germline values: CDR1 KGHSH, CDR2 LQKENI. This CDR3 has 14 residues. This CDR3 reads CASSPGRGRSEAFF. In nucleotides, the CDR3 is TGTGCCAGCTCACCGGGTAGGGGAAGGTCTGAAGCTTTCTTT.

This clonotype has ten or more counts. The chain is built from TRBV3-1 and TRBJ2-2, with TRBD1 matching over 7 bases. Germline CDR1 is LGHDT and CDR2 is YNNKEL (reference sequence). The ends lost 1 base at V and 5 bases at J; junction bases unmatched: 1. The CDR3 is 14 amino acids. Here the CDR3 DNA reads TGTGCCAGCAGCCAAGGGACAGGAACCGGGGAGCTGTTTTTT. Protein product: CASSQGTGTGELFF.

This clonotype rates as medium-sized. The chain couples TRBV20-1 to TRBJ1-5; D unclear. Trimming shortened V by 6 bases and J by 6 bases, and 3 bases separated the two germline ends. The CDR3 extends over 9 amino acids. The germline V gene has CDR1 DFQATT and CDR2 SNEGSKA (reference sequence). This chain's CDR3 is CSACQPQHF. DNA of the CDR3: TGCAGTGCCTGTCAGCCCCAGCATTTT.

This clonotype was observed a handful of times. The chain has TRBV2 and TRBJ1-1; 7 bases agree with TRBD1. The junction had 15 bases not matched to a gene; V was cut back by 11 bases and J by 6 bases. The CDR3 length is 14 residues. Germline-derived CDR1 and CDR2 are SNHLY and FYNNEI. DNA for the CDR3: TGTGCCGGAAGGGACAGCCCAAATGTCCCTGAAGCTTTCTTT. The encoded protein is CAGRDSPNVPEAFF.

At least ten counts were recorded for this clonotype. The V gene is TRBV2, the J gene TRBJ2-3, with 8 bases identical to TRBD2. V was clipped by 2 bases and J by 0 bases; unmatched bases: 10. The CDR3 sequence is 18 residues long. Germline loops: CDR1 SNHLY, CDR2 FYNNEI. CDR3 loop: CASSERAGVIRSTDTQYF. As DNA, the CDR3 is TGTGCCAGCAGTGAACGAGCGGGAGTAATTCGGAGCACAGATACGCAGTATTTT.

The chain uses TRBV20-1 and TRBJ2-7; 12 bases agree with TRBD2. The CDR3 sequence is 15 residues long. Trimming cost V 0 bases and J 6 bases; bases outside gene matches: 6. CDR1 is DFQATT and CDR2 is SNEGSKA in the germline V gene (reference sequence). The CDR3 is CSARDTASGRGEQYF. The CDR3 nucleotides are TGCAGTGCTAGAGATACGGCTAGCGGGAGGGGCGAGCAGTACTTC.

There are many counts of this clonotype. The chain carries TRBV5-5 and TRBJ2-5; 10 bases fit TRBD2. CDR3 length: 18 residues. Germline CDR1 SGHKS, CDR2 YYEKEE (reference sequence). The junction had 14 bases not matched to a gene; V was cut back by 3 bases and J by 3 bases. The CDR3 coding sequence is TGTGCCAGCAGCTATTCCCCAGTAGCGGGGGGAAAGAAAGAGACCCAGTACTTC. It yields the protein CASSYSPVAGGKKETQYF.

The J gene is TRBJ1-6, the V gene TRBV11-3; the D gene is possibly TRBD1 (5 bases). The germline V and J ends were trimmed by 4 bases and 7 bases, with 11 bases remaining between them. In germline, CDR1 is SGHNT, CDR2 YENEEA. This CDR3 has 14 amino acids. The CDR3 reads CASSSRGGNSPLHF. CDR3 sequence (DNA): TGTGCCAGCAGCTCCCGGGGGGGGAATTCACCCCTCCACTTT.

This sequence joins TRBV29-1 and TRBJ2-7; D may match TRBD1 or TRBD2 (6 bases each). Trimming left V 1 base short and J 6 bases short, with 16 bases between. This CDR3 contains 14 residues. Germline CDR1 is SQVTM and CDR2 is ANQGSEA. CDR3 sequence (DNA): TGCAGCGTTGAAGGGAGGGGGGAAGGTCCCGAGCAGTACTTC. Translating gives CSVEGRGEGPEQYF.

This clonotype was counted ten times or more. With a much larger clone just one base away, this may be a read error. This sequence joins TRBV19 and TRBJ1-1; no reliable D call. Germline V lookup: CDR1 LNHDA, CDR2 SQIVND (reference sequence). This CDR3 has 13 amino acids. With 2 bases removed from V and 4 bases from J, the gap between germline ends came to 8 bases. The CDR3 here is CASSILGSTEAFF. In DNA form, the CDR3 reads TGTGCCAGTAGTATACTTGGGAGCACTGAAGCTTTCTTT.

This chain uses TRBV7-9 with TRBJ2-2, with 9 bases aligning to TRBD1. The germline V gene encodes CDR1 SEHNR and CDR2 FQNEAQ (reference sequence). J gave up 7 bases and V 4 bases, and 7 bases lay outside the gene matches. CDR3 size: 15 residues. CDR3 sequence (DNA): TGTGCCAGCAGCTCCGGGACAGGGTTTCACGGGGAGCTGTTTTTT. The encoded protein is CASSSGTGFHGELFF.

This chain uses TRBV25-1 with TRBJ2-2, with D possibly being TRBD1 (5 bases). Trimming removed 3 bases from V and 0 bases from J, with 14 bases in between. The CDR3 covers 17 residues. Germline V gives CDR1 MGHDK, CDR2 SYGVNS. CDR3 nucleotides: TGTGCCAGCAGTGAGTTTCAGGGCTGTGCGAACACCGGGGAGCTGTTTTTT. Translated, it gives CASSEFQGCANTGELFF.

This clonotype was detected only a few times. A read error may account for a junction end that differs from germline. The V call is TRBV6-4, the J call TRBJ2-7, with D tentatively TRBD2 (5 bases). Germline V gene sequence: CDR1 MRHNA, CDR2 SNTAGT. The CDR3 has 14 residues. CDR3 sequence reads: CASSQNGETGELYF. For the CDR3, the DNA is TGTGCCAGCAGTCAAAATGGGGAAACCGGGGAGCTGTACTTC.

This clonotype was detected many times. This sequence joins TRBV6-5 and TRBJ2-5; 13 positions agree with TRBD2. V trimming: 6 bases; J trimming: 4 bases; junction bases outside the gene matches: 5. CDR1 MNHEY and CDR2 SVGAGI come from the germline V gene. This CDR3 comprises 15 residues. CDR3 loop: CASRTGLAGVETQYF. Written as DNA, the CDR3 is TGTGCCAGCAGAACTGGACTAGCGGGAGTAGAGACCCAGTACTTC.

This chain uses TRBV20-1 with TRBJ2-5; 7 nucleotides line up with TRBD2. Germline V gene sequence: CDR1 DFQATT, CDR2 SNEGSKA (reference sequence). The length of the CDR3 is 10 residues. Losses at the gene ends were 5 bases for V and 7 bases for J; bases not matched to a gene: 1. The CDR3 sequence is CSAGGGTQYF. The CDR3 DNA reads as TGCAGTGCTGGGGGGGGGACCCAGTACTTC.